These T cell receptor beta chains were read from a single sample in a study of shared clonotypes between healthy human individuals. Using immunoSEQ multiplex PCR, the repertoire was profiled, and TCRdb retains in-frame clones only, with some absent. The table has 2 million to 3 million clones, approximately 93% seen once. Sequenced: naive CD4+ T cells from PBMCs. The receptors stem from a young man in good health. Some clones in this sample may be carry-over from other donors' samples. Each CDR3 is given with its conserved first and last residue. Each record gives: V gene, J gene, CDR3 protein.

V gene: TRBV30; J gene: TRBJ2-5; CDR3 protein: CAWSQGAQETQYF
V gene: TRBV5-5; J gene: TRBJ2-7; CDR3 protein: CASSFLWQVSYEQYF
V gene: TRBV7-2; J gene: TRBJ1-6; CDR3 protein: CASSPIRGGSPLHF
V gene: TRBV5-5; J gene: TRBJ2-7; CDR3 protein: CASSLGGAGGSYEQYF
V gene: TRBV5-1; J gene: TRBJ2-7; CDR3 protein: CASSLPPGQGTYEQYF
V gene: TRBV29-1; J gene: TRBJ1-1; CDR3 protein: CSARTGTFDTEAFF
V gene: TRBV7-2; J gene: TRBJ2-5; CDR3 protein: CASSVDRGFAETQYF
V gene: TRBV19; J gene: TRBJ1-2; CDR3 protein: CASSIGKGYGYTF
V gene: TRBV6-6; J gene: TRBJ2-7; CDR3 protein: CASSYSGQGASYEQYF
V gene: TRBV11-2; J gene: TRBJ1-1; CDR3 protein: CAGGQSNTEAFF
V gene: TRBV7-9; J gene: TRBJ2-1; CDR3 protein: CASSHGLAGVSFF
V gene: TRBV6-5; J gene: TRBJ2-7; CDR3 protein: CASSYSGLGAYEQYF
V gene: TRBV18; J gene: TRBJ2-1; CDR3 protein: CASSPHRDNEQFF
V gene: TRBV2; J gene: TRBJ2-2; CDR3 protein: CASSEERVGELFF
V gene: TRBV4-2; J gene: TRBJ2-1; CDR3 protein: CASSQDWTSGGYNEQFF
V gene: TRBV4-1; J gene: TRBJ1-4; CDR3 protein: CASSTRGLLLEKLFF
V gene: TRBV11-2; J gene: TRBJ2-1; CDR3 protein: CASSPGRYNEQFF
V gene: TRBV27; J gene: TRBJ1-5; CDR3 protein: CAGLGDNLYSNQPQHF
V gene: TRBV28; J gene: TRBJ1-1; CDR3 protein: CASSPGTGGYTEAFF
V gene: TRBV28; J gene: TRBJ1-5; CDR3 protein: CASRPTASGPAQHF
V gene: TRBV30; J gene: TRBJ1-2; CDR3 protein: CAWEVTDRYGYTF
V gene: TRBV5-1; J gene: TRBJ1-3; CDR3 protein: CASSSGGQGAGNTIYF
V gene: TRBV4-1; J gene: TRBJ1-4; CDR3 protein: CASSQVSGEKLFF
V gene: TRBV28; J gene: TRBJ1-2; CDR3 protein: CASSLPTSNYGYTF
V gene: TRBV28; J gene: TRBJ1-1; CDR3 protein: CASSYQRAITEAFF
V gene: TRBV7-3; J gene: TRBJ2-3; CDR3 protein: CASSPITRRTDTQYF
V gene: TRBV15; J gene: TRBJ2-6; CDR3 protein: CATSRVTLRSGANVLTF
V gene: TRBV7-2; J gene: TRBJ2-6; CDR3 protein: CASSLAGRTSGANVLTF
V gene: TRBV5-6; J gene: TRBJ2-2; CDR3 protein: CASSRKAGGYAGELFF
V gene: TRBV2; J gene: TRBJ2-7; CDR3 protein: CANLRDRGGEQYF
V gene: TRBV5-1; J gene: TRBJ2-3; CDR3 protein: CASSLGTLTDTQYF
V gene: TRBV5-4; J gene: TRBJ1-5; CDR3 protein: CASSPGTGIQPQHF
V gene: TRBV5-1; J gene: TRBJ1-5; CDR3 protein: CASSAGGNSNQPQHF
V gene: TRBV7-9; J gene: TRBJ1-4; CDR3 protein: CASSPSGGAGEKLFF
V gene: TRBV5-3; J gene: TRBJ2-7; CDR3 protein: CARSQGQGSYEQYF
V gene: TRBV18; J gene: TRBJ2-1; CDR3 protein: CASSPPGLAGQFF
V gene: TRBV18; J gene: TRBJ2-3; CDR3 protein: CASSPIQGLASDTQYF